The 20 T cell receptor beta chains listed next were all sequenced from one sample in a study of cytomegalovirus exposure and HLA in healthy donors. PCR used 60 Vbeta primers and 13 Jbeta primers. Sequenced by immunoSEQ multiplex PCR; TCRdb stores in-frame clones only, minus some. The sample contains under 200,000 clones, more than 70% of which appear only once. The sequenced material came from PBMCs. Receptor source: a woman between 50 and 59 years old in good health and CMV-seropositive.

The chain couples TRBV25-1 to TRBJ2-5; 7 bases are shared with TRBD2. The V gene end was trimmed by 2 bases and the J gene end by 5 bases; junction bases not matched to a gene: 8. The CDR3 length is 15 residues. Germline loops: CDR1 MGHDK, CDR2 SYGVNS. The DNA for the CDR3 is TGTGCCAGCAGTGAAGGTGGGAGGGACGGGGAGACCCAGTACTTC. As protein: CASSEGGRDGETQYF.

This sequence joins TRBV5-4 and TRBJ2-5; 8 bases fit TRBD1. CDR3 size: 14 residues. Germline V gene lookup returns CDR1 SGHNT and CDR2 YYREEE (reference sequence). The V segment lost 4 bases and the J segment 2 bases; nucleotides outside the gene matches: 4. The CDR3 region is CASSRGTGQETQYF. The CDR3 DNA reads TGTGCCAGCAGCCGGGGGACAGGACAAGAGACCCAGTACTTC.

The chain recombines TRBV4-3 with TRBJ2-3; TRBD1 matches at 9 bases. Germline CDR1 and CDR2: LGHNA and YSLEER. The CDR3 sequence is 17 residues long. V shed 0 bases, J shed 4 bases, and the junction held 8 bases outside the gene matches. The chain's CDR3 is CASSQDGVGQGSDTQYF. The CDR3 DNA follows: TGCGCCAGCAGCCAAGACGGGGTCGGACAGGGGTCAGATACGCAGTATTTT.

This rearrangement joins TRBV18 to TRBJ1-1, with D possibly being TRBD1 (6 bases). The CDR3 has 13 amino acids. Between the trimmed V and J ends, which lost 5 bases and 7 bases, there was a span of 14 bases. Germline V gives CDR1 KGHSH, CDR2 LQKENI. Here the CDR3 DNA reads TGTGCCAGCTCAACCCAGGGGCTAGGTGAAGCTTTCTTT. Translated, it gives CASSTQGLGEAFF.

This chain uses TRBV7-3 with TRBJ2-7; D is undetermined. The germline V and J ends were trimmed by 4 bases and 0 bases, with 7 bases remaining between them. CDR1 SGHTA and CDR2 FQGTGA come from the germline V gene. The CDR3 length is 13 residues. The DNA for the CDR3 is TGTGCCAGCAGCTATAAGAGCTCCTACGAGCAGTACTTC. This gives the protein CASSYKSSYEQYF.

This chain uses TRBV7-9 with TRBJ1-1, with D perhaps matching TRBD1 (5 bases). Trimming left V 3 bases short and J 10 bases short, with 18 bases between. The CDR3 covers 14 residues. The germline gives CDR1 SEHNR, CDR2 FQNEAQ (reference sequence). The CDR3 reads CASSFGGESLGAFF. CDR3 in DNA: TGTGCCAGCAGCTTCGGGGGGGAGAGCCTGGGAGCTTTCTTT.

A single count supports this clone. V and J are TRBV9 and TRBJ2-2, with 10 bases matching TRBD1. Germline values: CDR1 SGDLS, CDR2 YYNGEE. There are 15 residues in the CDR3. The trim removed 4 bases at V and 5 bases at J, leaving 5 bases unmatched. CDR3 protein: CASSRPGQGTGELFF. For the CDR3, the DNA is TGTGCCAGCAGCAGACCGGGACAGGGGACCGGGGAGCTGTTTTTT.

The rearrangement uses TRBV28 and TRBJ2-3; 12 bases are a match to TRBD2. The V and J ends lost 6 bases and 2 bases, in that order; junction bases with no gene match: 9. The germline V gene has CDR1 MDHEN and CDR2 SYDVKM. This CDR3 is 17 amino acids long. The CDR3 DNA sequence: TGTGCCAGCAGGACACCCGGACTAGCGGGATCCACAGATACGCAGTATTTT. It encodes CASRTPGLAGSTDTQYF.

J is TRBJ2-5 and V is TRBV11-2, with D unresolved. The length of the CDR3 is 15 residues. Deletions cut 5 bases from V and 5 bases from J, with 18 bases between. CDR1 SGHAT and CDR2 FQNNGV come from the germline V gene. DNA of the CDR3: TGTGCCAGCAGCCCCCTTGGGCAGTTCTTCGAGACCCAGTACTTC. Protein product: CASSPLGQFFETQYF.

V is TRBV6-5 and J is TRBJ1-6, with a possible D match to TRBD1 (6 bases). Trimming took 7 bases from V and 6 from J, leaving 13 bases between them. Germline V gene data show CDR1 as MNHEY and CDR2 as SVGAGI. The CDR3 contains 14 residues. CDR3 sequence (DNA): TGTGCCAGCAAGCCCCCCAGGGGTAATTCACCCCTCCACTTT. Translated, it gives CASKPPRGNSPLHF.

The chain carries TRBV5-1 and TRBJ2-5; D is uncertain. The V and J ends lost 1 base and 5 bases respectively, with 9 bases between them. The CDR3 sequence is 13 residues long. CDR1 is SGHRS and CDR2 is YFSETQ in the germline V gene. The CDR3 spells CASSLQVWETQYF. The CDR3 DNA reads TGCGCCAGCAGCTTGCAGGTCTGGGAGACCCAGTACTTC. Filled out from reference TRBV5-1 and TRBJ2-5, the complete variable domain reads KAGVTQTPRYLIKTRGQQVTLSCSPISGHRSVSWYQQTPGQGLQFLFEYFSETQRNKGNFPGRFSGRQFSNSRSEMNVSTLELGDSALYLCASSLQVWETQYFGPGTRLLVL.

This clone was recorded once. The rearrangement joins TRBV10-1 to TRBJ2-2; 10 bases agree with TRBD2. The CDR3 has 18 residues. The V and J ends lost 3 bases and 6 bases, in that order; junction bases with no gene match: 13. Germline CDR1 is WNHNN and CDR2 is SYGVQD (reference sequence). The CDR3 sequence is CASSEYQAGGSLAGELFF. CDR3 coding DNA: TGCGCCAGCAGTGAATATCAAGCGGGAGGGTCTTTGGCCGGGGAGCTGTTTTTT.

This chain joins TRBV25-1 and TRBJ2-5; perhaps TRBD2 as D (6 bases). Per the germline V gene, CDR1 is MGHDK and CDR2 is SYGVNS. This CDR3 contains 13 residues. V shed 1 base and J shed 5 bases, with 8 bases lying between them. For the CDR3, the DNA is TGTGCCAGCAGTGAATCTGGGAGGGAGACCCAGTACTTC. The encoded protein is CASSESGRETQYF.

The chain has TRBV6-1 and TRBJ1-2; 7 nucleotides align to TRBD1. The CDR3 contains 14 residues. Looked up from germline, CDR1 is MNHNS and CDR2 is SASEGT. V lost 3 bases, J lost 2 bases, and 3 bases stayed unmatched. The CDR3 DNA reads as TGTGCCAGCAGTGAGGACAGGCTGAACTATGGCTACACCTTC. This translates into CASSEDRLNYGYTF.

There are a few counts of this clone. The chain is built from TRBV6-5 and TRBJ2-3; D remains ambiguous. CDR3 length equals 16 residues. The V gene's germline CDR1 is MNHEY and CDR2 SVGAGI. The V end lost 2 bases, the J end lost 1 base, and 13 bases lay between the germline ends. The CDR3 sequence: CASSYLAPDGTDTQYF. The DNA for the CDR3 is TGTGCCAGCAGTTACCTCGCCCCAGATGGCACAGATACGCAGTATTTT.

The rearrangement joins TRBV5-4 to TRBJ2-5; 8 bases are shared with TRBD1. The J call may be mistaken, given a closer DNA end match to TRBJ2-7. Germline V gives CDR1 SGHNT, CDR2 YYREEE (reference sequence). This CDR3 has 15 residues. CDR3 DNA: TGTGCCAGCAGCTCCCCTCGGACAGGGTACCACGAGCAGTACTTC. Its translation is CASSSPRTGYHEQYF.

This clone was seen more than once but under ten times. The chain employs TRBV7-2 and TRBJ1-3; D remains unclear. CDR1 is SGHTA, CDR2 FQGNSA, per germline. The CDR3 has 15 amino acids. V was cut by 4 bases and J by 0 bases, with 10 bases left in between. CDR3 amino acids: CASSSFSLSGNTIYF. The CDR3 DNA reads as TGTGCCAGCAGCTCGTTTTCCCTCTCTGGAAACACCATATATTTT.

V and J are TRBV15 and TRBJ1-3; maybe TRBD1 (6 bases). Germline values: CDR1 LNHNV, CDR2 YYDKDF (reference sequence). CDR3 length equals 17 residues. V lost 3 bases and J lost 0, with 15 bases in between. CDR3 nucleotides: TGTGCCACCAGCAGGTCGAGGGGGGGAAGCTCTGGAAACACCATATATTTT. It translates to CATSRSRGGSSGNTIYF.

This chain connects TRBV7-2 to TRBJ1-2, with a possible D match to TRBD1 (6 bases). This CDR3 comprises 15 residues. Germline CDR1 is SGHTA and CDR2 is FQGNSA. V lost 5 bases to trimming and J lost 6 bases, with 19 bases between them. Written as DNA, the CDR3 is TGTGCCAGCAGCCTAAGACAGGCGCTGGAGAATGGCTACACCTTC. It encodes CASSLRQALENGYTF.

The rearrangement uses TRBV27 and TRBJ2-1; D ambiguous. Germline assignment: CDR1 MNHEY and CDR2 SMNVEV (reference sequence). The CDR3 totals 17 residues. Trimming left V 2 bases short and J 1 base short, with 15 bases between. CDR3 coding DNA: TGTGCCAGCAGTTTAAATTTTCAAACGGTATCCTACAATGAGCAGTTCTTC. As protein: CASSLNFQTVSYNEQFF.